One sample yielded the 12 T cell receptor beta chains listed below, sequenced in a study of blood T cell repertoires in COVID-19. Method: immunoSEQ multiplex PCR; TCRdb's copy keeps in-frame clones and lacks some. The repertoire holds more than 200,000 clones, with approximately 86% as singletons. The sequenced sample consisted of peripheral blood. Receptors were obtained from a man between 25 and 39 years old with active or convalescent COVID-19.

The chain recombines TRBV2 with TRBJ2-1, with 14 bases identical to TRBD2. This CDR3 has 13 amino acids. Trimming at V came to 6 bases and at J to 16 bases, leaving 8 bases not matched to a gene. Germline V gene sequence: CDR1 SNHLY, CDR2 FYNNEI. The CDR3: CASRWTSGGLTFF. For the CDR3, the DNA is TGTGCCAGCAGGTGGACTAGCGGGGGGTTAACTTTCTTC. Looking up the rest from reference TRBV2 and TRBJ2-1 gives the full variable domain: EPEVTQTPSHQVTQMGQEVILRCVPISNHLYFYWYRQILGQKVEFLVSFYNNEISEKSEIFDDQFSVERPDGSNFTLKIRSTKLEDSAMYFCASRWTSGGLTFFGPGTRLTVL.

The rearrangement uses TRBV6-1 and TRBJ1-1; D unresolved. The germline CDR1 and CDR2 sequences are MNHNS and SASEGT. The V end was cut by 0 bases, the J end by 0 bases, with 8 bases between. The CDR3 sequence is 15 residues long. The CDR3 DNA is TGTGCCAGCAGTGAAGCGCTGGGCATGAACACTGAAGCTTTCTTT. Protein: CASSEALGMNTEAFF.

The genes are TRBV7-9 and TRBJ1-2, with D tentatively TRBD1 (6 bases). This CDR3 contains 14 residues. The germline V gene encodes CDR1 SEHNR and CDR2 FQNEAQ (reference sequence). V lost 3 bases to trimming and J lost 3 bases, with 11 bases between them. The CDR3 sequence is CASSFPGVYYGYTF. DNA of the CDR3: TGTGCCAGCAGCTTCCCAGGGGTTTACTATGGCTACACCTTC.

The chain uses TRBV30 and TRBJ1-1; D is ambiguous. The CDR3 is made up of 15 amino acids. Germline values: CDR1 GTSNPN, CDR2 SVGIG (reference sequence). V lost 0 bases and J 0 bases, leaving 11 bases between the germline ends. The CDR3 DNA reads as TGTGCCTGGAGTGTATCAGGTTTCGTGAACACTGAAGCTTTCTTT. Translated: CAWSVSGFVNTEAFF.

V gene TRBV5-1 combines with J gene TRBJ2-7; unclear D gene. The CDR3 covers 13 residues. Trimming stripped 4 bases from V and 0 bases from J, with 8 bases between. Germline CDR1 and CDR2: SGHRS and YFSETQ. CDR3: CASSPPGSYEQYF. In DNA form, the CDR3 reads TGCGCCAGCAGCCCTCCGGGCTCCTACGAGCAGTACTTC.

The CDR3 DNA reads as TGTGCCAGCAGCTTCAATTTCGGGGATTACCGGGACACCATATATTTT. It specifies CASSFNFGDYRDTIYF. The J gene is TRBJ1-3, the V gene TRBV11-2; D uncertain. Germline lookup yields CDR1 SGHAT and CDR2 FQNNGV. This CDR3 region has 16 residues. V lost 3 bases and J lost 8, with 20 bases in between.

The rearrangement uses TRBV3-1 (or the pseudogene TRBV3-2) and TRBJ2-1; D gene ambiguous. Germline V gene sequence: CDR1 LGHDT, CDR2 YNNKEL (reference sequence). The CDR3 covers 15 residues. The V end lost 0 bases, the J end lost 10 bases, and 16 bases lay between the germline ends. The DNA for the CDR3 is TGTGCCAGCAGCCAAGACTTCCTCGGTCACCGGGAGCAGTTCTTC. Amino acid sequence: CASSQDFLGHREQFF.

The chain employs TRBV18 and TRBJ1-4; D ambiguous. Trimming took 10 bases from V and 6 from J, leaving 15 bases between them. Per the germline V gene, CDR1 is KGHSH and CDR2 is LQKENI. CDR3 length: 13 residues. CDR3: CATLGRSDEKLFF. CDR3 DNA: TGTGCCACCCTAGGTCGGTCAGATGAAAAACTGTTTTTT.

The chain couples TRBV5-1 to TRBJ2-1; 8 bases are a match to TRBD2. This CDR3 has 14 amino acids. CDR1 is SGHRS and CDR2 is YFSETQ in the germline V gene. Trimming removed 4 bases from V and 7 bases from J; junction bases left unmatched: 7. CDR3 sequence reads: CASSDGGGRNEQFF. The DNA for the CDR3 is TGCGCCAGCAGCGACGGCGGGGGGCGTAATGAGCAGTTCTTC.

In its sample, this clone was seen a few times. The chain is built from TRBV12-5 and TRBJ1-1; D is perhaps TRBD1 (5 bases). V was trimmed by 7 bases and J by 2 bases, leaving 14 bases between them. This CDR3 has 14 residues. CDR1 and CDR2 (germline): LGHNT, FRNRAP. The CDR3 region has the DNA TGTGCTAGTGACACCAGACAGCCTAACACTGAAGCTTTCTTT. Translation: CASDTRQPNTEAFF. Full variable domain (remainder filled in from reference TRBV12-5 and TRBJ1-1): DARVTQTPRHKVTEMGQEVTMRCQPILGHNTVFWYRQTMMQGLELLAYFRNRAPLDDSGMPKDRFSAEMPDATLATLKIQPSEPRDSAVYFCASDTRQPNTEAFFGQGTRLTVV.

The chain carries TRBV11-2 and TRBJ2-3; 9 bases line up with TRBD2. Trimming cost V 1 base and J 2 bases; bases outside gene matches: 4. The germline V gene has CDR1 SGHAT and CDR2 FQNNGV. The CDR3 sequence is 16 residues long. CDR3 in amino acids: CASSLGSGGPTDTQYF. CDR3 nucleotide sequence: TGTGCCAGCAGCTTAGGGAGCGGGGGGCCCACAGATACGCAGTATTTT.

The chain links TRBV6-5 to TRBJ2-7; TRBD2 matches at 8 bases. The germline gives CDR1 MNHEY, CDR2 SVGAGI. This CDR3 region has 15 residues. V shed 6 bases and J 4 bases; nucleotides not matched to a gene: 11. CDR3 residues: CASSYREGSVYEQYF. Written as DNA, the CDR3 is TGTGCCAGCAGCTATCGGGAGGGGTCGGTGTACGAGCAGTACTTC.